This T cell receptor (beta chain) comes out of a study of blood T cells in healthy people across ages. This clonotype showed up just a few times. A second PCR, run for about 6 to 11 cycles, used a sample-barcoded 5' primer plus a J-beta primer mix. TCRdb itself ran the 5' RACE reads through MiXCR, one entry per CDR3 protein. This sample carries about 1.6 million distinct CDR3 sequences, roughly 30% of them seen once, and the ten largest clones take 10% to 12%. Germline V gives CDR1 SGHRS, CDR2 YFSETQ. The CDR3 is 13 residues long. V was trimmed by 7 bases and J by 6 bases, leaving 15 bases between them.

The gene calls are TRBV5-1 and TRBJ2-3, with D maybe TRBD2 (6 bases). The sequence derives from a woman in her twenties or thirties in good health. The specimen sequenced was blood. This chain's CDR3 is CASGGERGDTQYF. CDR3 sequence (DNA): TGCGCCAGCGGTGGGGAACGGGGGGATACGCAGTATTTT.